The 18 T cell receptor beta chains in this list originate from one sample, sequenced in a study of beta chain features in type 1 diabetes. Findings of the study overall: Among all four CD4+ subsets, Type 1 diabetes patients had TCRB CDR3s that were moderately but significantly shorter.

The study reverse transcribed the entire isolated RNA, so it sequenced expressed TCRB transcripts. Libraries were prepared by immunoSEQ multiplex PCR; TCRdb keeps only in-frame clonotypes and omits some of them. This repertoire shows 93,000 or so clones, under 30% found once; its top ten account for more than 0.45%. Their cognate antigens are unknown. The sequenced sample was central memory CD4+ T cells from blood. The receptors were sampled from a young woman with type 1 diabetes.

The chain is built from TRBV19 and TRBJ1-5; D not resolved. Germline V gene data show CDR1 as LNHDA and CDR2 as SQIVND (reference sequence). There are 15 residues in the CDR3. The V gene lost 3 bases and the J gene lost 5 bases, with 14 bases spanning the gap. The CDR3 nucleotides are TGTGCCAGTAGTATTACTAACGGGGTTGATCAGCCCCAGCATTTT. Amino acid sequence: CASSITNGVDQPQHF.

V usage is TRBV28 and J usage is TRBJ2-2, with a weak D call TRBD1 (6 bases). The CDR3 is 14 amino acids. The V gene's germline CDR1 is MDHEN and CDR2 SYDVKM. Trimming removed 5 bases from V and 6 bases from J, with 13 bases in between. CDR3 protein: CASSGQQGPGELFF. The CDR3 DNA sequence: TGTGCCAGCAGTGGACAGCAGGGGCCCGGGGAGCTGTTTTTT.

This clone was seen only a few times. The rearrangement uses TRBV6-6 and TRBJ2-7; D is possibly TRBD1 (5 bases). The CDR3 has 13 residues. V was shortened by 8 bases and J by 5 bases, with 16 bases between the two germline ends. In germline, CDR1 is MNHNY, CDR2 SVGAGI (reference sequence). CDR3 in amino acids: CASGYNTGNEQYV. DNA for the CDR3: TGTGCCAGCGGCTACAATACAGGTAACGAGCAGTACGTC.

This chain uses TRBV5-4 with TRBJ1-1, with D unclear. The CDR3 spans 13 residues. The V gene lost 1 base and the J gene lost 3 bases, with 7 bases spanning the gap. CDR1 is SGHNT, CDR2 YYREEE, per germline (reference sequence). The CDR3 sequence: CASSLSSYTEAFF. The DNA of the CDR3 is TGTGCCAGCAGCTTGTCGAGTTACACTGAAGCTTTCTTT.

This clone has a single count. V and J are TRBV18 and TRBJ2-5, with 10 positions matching TRBD1. The CDR3 contains 17 residues. Germline CDR1 reads KGHSH; CDR2 reads LQKENI. With V trimmed by 5 bases and J by 7 bases, 16 bases remained unmatched. CDR3 sequence reads: CASSSASTGGNVGTQYF. In DNA form, the CDR3 reads TGTGCCAGCTCAAGCGCCTCGACAGGGGGCAATGTAGGGACCCAGTACTTC.

The chain employs TRBV7-2 and TRBJ2-5, with D possibly matching TRBD2 (6 bases). The germline V gene has CDR1 SGHTA and CDR2 FQGNSA. The CDR3 runs 15 residues. V was trimmed by 7 bases and J by 4 bases, leaving 19 bases between them. The DNA for the CDR3 is TGTGCCAGCACCCTTCCTGTGTCGGGAGTAGAGACCCAGTACTTC. Its protein product is CASTLPVSGVETQYF.

The rearrangement uses TRBV7-9 and TRBJ1-1, with 7 bases lining up with TRBD1. Germline V gene data show CDR1 as SEHNR and CDR2 as FQNEAQ (reference sequence). V lost 3 bases, J lost 4 bases, and 11 bases stayed unmatched. This CDR3 contains 16 residues. DNA of the CDR3: TGTGCCAGCAGCTTCTATTATAGACCAGGGGGCACTGAAGCTTTCTTT. It is translated as CASSFYYRPGGTEAFF.

The CDR3 nucleotides read TGTGCCAGCAGTTACTTGGAACAGGTAAACAATCAGCCCCAGCATTTT. It specifies CASSYLEQVNNQPQHF. The rearrangement joins TRBV6-6 to TRBJ1-5; possible D gene TRBD1, 5 bases. Deletions cut 1 base from V and 3 bases from J, with 13 bases between. This CDR3 is built from 16 residues. The germline CDR1 and CDR2 sequences are MNHNY and SVGAGI (reference sequence).

This sequence joins TRBV18 and TRBJ2-2, with D perhaps matching TRBD2 (6 bases). This CDR3 region has 15 residues. Germline-derived CDR1 and CDR2 are KGHSH and LQKENI. Trimming took 3 bases from V and 6 from J, leaving 14 bases between them. This chain's CDR3 is CASSPRPGGAGELFF. The DNA of the CDR3 is TGTGCCAGCTCACCCCGACCAGGAGGGGCCGGGGAGCTGTTTTTT.

As concerns this clone: This same CDR3 is encoded by further DNA sequences in the sample. This rearrangement joins TRBV7-9 to TRBJ2-5; tentatively, D is TRBD1 (5 bases). V was cut by 0 bases and J by 5 bases, with 10 bases left in between. Germline CDR1 SEHNR, CDR2 FQNEAQ (reference sequence). The CDR3 runs to 14 residues. CDR3 amino acids: CASSLAQGRETQYF. CDR3 bases: TGTGCCAGCAGCTTAGCTCAGGGCCGCGAGACCCAGTACTTC.

DNA of the CDR3: TGTGCCAGCAGCTTAATGGGCACATCCTACGAGCAGTACGTC. This translates into CASSLMGTSYEQYV. The chain has TRBV11-2 and TRBJ2-7; the D is unclear. CDR1 and CDR2 from the germline V gene are SGHAT and FQNNGV. The CDR3 spans 14 residues. Trimming stripped 2 bases from V and 1 base from J, with 9 bases between.

J is TRBJ2-1 and V is TRBV4-3, with 12 bases that match TRBD2. The CDR3 is made up of 17 amino acids. The ends lost 5 bases at V and 7 bases at J; junction bases unmatched: 12. In germline, CDR1 is LGHNA, CDR2 YSLEER. This CDR3 is CASSYRLAGEGWNEQFF. DNA of the CDR3: TGCGCCAGCAGCTACAGACTAGCGGGAGAAGGATGGAATGAGCAGTTCTTC.

This clone was counted between two and nine times. The rearrangement uses TRBV5-6 and TRBJ1-2; 9 positions match TRBD1. The CDR3 runs 14 residues. Germline lookup yields CDR1 SGHDT and CDR2 YYEEEE. Losses at the gene ends were 4 bases for V and 8 bases for J; bases not matched to a gene: 9. Here the CDR3 DNA reads TGTGCCAGCAGCCGCGGACAGGGGACTCGGGGCTACACCTTC. This codes for CASSRGQGTRGYTF.

This clone was observed at least ten times. The J gene is TRBJ1-2, the V gene TRBV14; no clear D. CDR3 length: 13 residues. V gave up 1 base and J gave up 4 bases, with 7 bases separating them. CDR1 and CDR2 from the germline V gene are SGHDN and FVKESK. CDR3 region: CASSQGARYGYTF. DNA for the CDR3: TGTGCCAGCAGCCAAGGAGCCCGCTATGGCTACACCTTC.

The rearrangement links TRBV18 to TRBJ1-2; D not certain. The CDR3 length is 14 residues. From germline, CDR1 is KGHSH and CDR2 LQKENI. Trimming took off 3 bases at V and 8 bases at J, with 16 bases between the two ends. In nucleotides, the CDR3 is TGTGCCAGCTCACCCCCAGGACTGGTCGGGGGCTACACCTTC. It yields the protein CASSPPGLVGGYTF.

This clone was observed a handful of times. The genes are TRBV14 and TRBJ1-1; possible D gene TRBD1, 5 bases. The CDR3 runs to 16 residues. V lost 1 base, J lost 1 base, and 13 bases lay in between. Germline V gene lookup returns CDR1 SGHDN and CDR2 FVKESK. This CDR3 reads CASSQGQSNWNTEAFF. For the CDR3, the DNA is TGTGCCAGCAGCCAAGGACAGTCGAACTGGAACACTGAAGCTTTCTTT.

This chain connects TRBV7-9 to TRBJ2-7; TRBD1 might be the D (6 bases). Trimming pared 0 bases from V and 2 bases from J, leaving 8 bases between. The CDR3 loop spans 14 amino acids. CDR1 is SEHNR and CDR2 is FQNEAQ in the germline V gene (reference sequence). CDR3 DNA: TGTGCCAGCAGCTTAGCTGACAGGACCTACGAGCAGTACTTC. Its translation: CASSLADRTYEQYF.

The chain combines TRBV7-9 with TRBJ2-7, with D possibly TRBD2 on 5 matching bases. The germline V gene encodes CDR1 SEHNR and CDR2 FQNEAQ (reference sequence). Trimming cost V 5 bases and J 6 bases, with 14 bases left between them. The CDR3 extends over 13 amino acids. Here the CDR3 DNA reads TGTGCCAGCAGCCGATCTACTAGTGCCGAGCAGTACTTC. This translates into CASSRSTSAEQYF.